Each of the 2 T cell receptor beta chains below was sequenced from the same sample in a study of regulatory T cells in long-lasting Graves disease. The authors built TCR beta libraries using iRepertoire HTBI primers and Arm-PCR of CDR3 regions. TCRdb used MiXCR to reprocess the multiplex PCR reads, holding one entry per CDR3 protein. The sample holds roughly 560,000 distinct CDR3 sequences; approximately 16% are singletons and the top ten take roughly 25%. Time point specified: newly diagnosed GD, antithyroid drugs for less than 3 months. With RNA extracted from PBMCs as input, the TCR library was made. The sample was also reused in another study, on T cells in Graves' hyperthyroidism and ophthalmopathy.

The source material was peripheral blood mononuclear cells (PBMCs), sampled at new diagnosis, from a patient treated with antithyroid drugs. The receptors derive from a woman aged 35-65 years with Graves disease.

This clonotype was detected ten times or more. J is TRBJ2-7 and V is TRBV5-1, with unresolved D. Germline CDR1 and CDR2: SGHRS and YFSETQ. This CDR3 comprises 13 residues. Deletions cut 0 bases from V and 2 bases from J, with 6 bases between. CDR3 in amino acids: CASSLVGTYEQYF. For the CDR3, the DNA is TGCGCCAGCAGCTTGGTGGGGACCTACGAGCAGTACTTC. The full variable domain, its missing parts supplied by reference TRBV5-1 and TRBJ2-7, is KAGVTQTPRYLIKTRGQQVTLSCSPISGHRSVSWYQQTPGQGLQFLFEYFSETQRNKGNFPGRFSGRQFSNSRSEMNVSTLELGDSALYLCASSLVGTYEQYFGPGTRLTVT.

The chain employs TRBV9 and TRBJ2-3; a weak D match, TRBD1 (5 bases). The CDR3 totals 13 residues. CDR1 and CDR2 from the germline V gene are SGDLS and YYNGEE. Between the trimmed V and J ends, which lost 5 bases and 0 bases, there was a span of 7 bases. For the CDR3, the DNA is TGTGCCAGCAGTGGGGCGAGCACAGATACGCAGTATTTT. It encodes CASSGASTDTQYF. Complete variable domain (other parts from reference TRBV9 and TRBJ2-3): DSGVTQTPKHLITATGQRVTLRCSPRSGDLSVYWYQQSLDQGLQFLIQYYNGEERAKGNILERFSAQQFPDLHSELNLSSLELGDSALYFCASSGASTDTQYFGPGTRLTVL.